This T cell receptor beta chain was sequenced during a study of blood T cell repertoires in COVID-19. Study at large: Spain, Italy and the United States supplied samples that represented acute and convalescent COVID-19. T cells, B-cell-depleted T cells, or PBMCs provided the cDNA or gDNA that served as material.

The germline gives CDR1 MNHNS, CDR2 SASEGT. CDR3 length equals 16 residues. Comment on this clone: A junction boundary mismatches the germline segment, possibly from a read error.

Per the original data handling: Reference gene primer amplification gave nucleated cell count estimates. Sequencing used immunoSEQ multiplex PCR; TCRdb keeps in-frame clones, though not all of them. V and J calls and clone size follow that table, whereas D and trimming were derived from the DNA. The data hold 97,000 or so clones, with almost 85% observed a single time. The sequence derives from a middle-aged man with active or convalescent COVID-19. Material: peripheral blood. The rearrangement links TRBV6-1 to TRBJ2-1; 11 bases are a match to TRBD1. CDR3 DNA: TGTGCCAGCAGTAAAGCCGGGACAGGGGGATACAATGAGCAGTTCTTC. It codes for CASSKAGTGGYNEQFF.